The next 19 T cell receptor beta chains were all read from a single sample in a study of T cell responses to AZD1222 COVID-19 vaccine. The protocol was immunoSEQ multiplex PCR, while the TCRdb copy is restricted to in-frame clones and leaves out a portion. The top ten clones hold roughly 1.2% of a sample with roughly 150,000 clones, 90% to 95% of them seen once. This specimen was peripheral blood, taken 28 days after the second AZD1222 dose. These TCRs come from an adult who received the AZD1222 COVID-19 vaccine.

The CDR3: CASSYPSYEQYF. The DNA for the CDR3 is TGTGCCAGCAGTTACCCGTCCTACGAGCAGTACTTC. This rearrangement joins TRBV6-5 to TRBJ2-7, with D unclear. Germline CDR1 and CDR2: MNHEY and SVGAGI. V shed 2 bases and J shed 1 base, with 3 bases lying between them. This CDR3 is 12 amino acids long.

This chain's CDR3 is CASSWGRGEQYF. For the CDR3, the DNA is TGTGCCAGCAGTTGGGGCAGGGGCGAGCAGTACTTC. The chain combines TRBV28 with TRBJ2-7; D perhaps matches TRBD1 (6 bases). The CDR3 is made up of 12 amino acids. The V end lost 4 bases, the J end lost 6 bases, and 10 bases lay between the germline ends. Per the germline V gene, CDR1 is MDHEN and CDR2 is SYDVKM.

The V and J genes are TRBV19 and TRBJ2-2; no firm D call. Germline CDR1 and CDR2: LNHDA and SQIVND (reference sequence). The ends were cut back, 4 bases at V and 2 bases at J, with 2 bases in the middle. The CDR3 spans 12 residues. Here the CDR3 reads CASSTNTGELFF. The CDR3 coding sequence is TGTGCCAGTAGTACAAACACCGGGGAGCTGTTTTTT.

V gene TRBV5-6 combines with J gene TRBJ1-6; D perhaps matches TRBD1 (5 bases). The ends were cut back, 2 bases at V and 14 bases at J, with 23 bases in the middle. The germline CDR1 and CDR2 sequences are SGHDT and YYEEEE. CDR3 length equals 16 residues. The CDR3 DNA reads TGTGCCAGCAGCTTAGGGGCTCAGGCAGTCCTTTCTTCCCTCCACTTT. Translating it yields CASSLGAQAVLSSLHF.

This clone was counted a single time. This rearrangement joins TRBV19 to TRBJ1-2; D unclear. The CDR3 totals 14 residues. V dropped 4 bases and J dropped 7 bases, with 16 bases sitting between them. Germline V gene data show CDR1 as LNHDA and CDR2 as SQIVND (reference sequence). The chain's CDR3 is CASSTLAGWGGYTF. Here the CDR3 DNA reads TGTGCCAGTAGTACTTTGGCAGGTTGGGGTGGCTACACCTTC.

The genes are TRBV7-9 and TRBJ1-5; D unresolved. Trimming removed 3 bases at V and 7 bases at J, with 10 bases between. Germline V gene lookup returns CDR1 SEHNR and CDR2 FQNEAQ (reference sequence). The CDR3 extends over 13 amino acids. CDR3 bases: TGTGCCAGCAGCTTTCAGGAAGGGCAGCCCCAGCATTTT. Its protein is CASSFQEGQPQHF.

This clone was seen only a few times. In DNA form, the CDR3 reads TGTGCCAGCAGCTTGACAGGGGGAGAAGCTTTCTTT. Translation gives CASSLTGGEAFF. V usage is TRBV7-2 and J usage is TRBJ1-1; 9 bases map to TRBD1. The CDR3 contains 12 residues. Trimming at V came to 3 bases and at J to 8 bases, leaving 1 base not matched to a gene. Germline CDR1 is SGHTA and CDR2 is FQGNSA.

The V call is TRBV19, the J call TRBJ2-2; D gene uncertain. CDR1 and CDR2 from the germline V gene are LNHDA and SQIVND (reference sequence). V dropped 3 bases and J dropped 3 bases, with 8 bases sitting between them. This CDR3 is built from 14 residues. This CDR3 reads CASSIFLDTGELFF. The CDR3 DNA is TGTGCCAGTAGTATTTTTTTGGACACCGGGGAGCTGTTTTTT.

This clone has only one observation. The CDR3 region is CASSPGQGNEQFF. The CDR3 nucleotides are TGTGCCAGCTCACCAGGACAGGGCAATGAGCAGTTCTTC. V usage is TRBV18 and J usage is TRBJ2-1, with 8 bases that match TRBD1. V lost 2 bases to trimming and J lost 6 bases; unmatched junction nucleotides: 0. This CDR3 is 13 amino acids long. The germline V gene has CDR1 KGHSH and CDR2 LQKENI.

The chain combines TRBV11-2 with TRBJ2-7, with a tentative D call TRBD1 (7 bases). This CDR3 comprises 17 residues. V was shortened by 4 bases and J by 9 bases, with 28 bases between the two germline ends. Germline CDR1 SGHAT, CDR2 FQNNGV. The CDR3 region has the DNA TGTGCCAGCAGCTCCAGCGGGTGGACAGGTGATTTTATTGGGCAGTACTTC. Protein sequence: CASSSSGWTGDFIGQYF.

The rearrangement joins TRBV4-2 to TRBJ2-3, with 8 bases identical to TRBD2. Germline CDR1 is LGHNA and CDR2 is YNFKEQ. V lost 0 bases to trimming and J lost 0 bases; unmatched junction nucleotides: 5. This CDR3 has 17 amino acids. DNA of the CDR3: TGTGCCAGCAGCCAAGATTCGGGAGGGTATAGCACAGATACGCAGTATTTT. Amino acids: CASSQDSGGYSTDTQYF.

The chain carries TRBV27 and TRBJ1-6; D is undetermined. CDR3 length: 14 residues. The germline V gene has CDR1 MNHEY and CDR2 SMNVEV (reference sequence). V gave up 2 bases and J gave up 13 bases, with 15 bases separating them. Here the CDR3 reads CASSLTTERDPLHF. The CDR3, as DNA: TGTGCCAGCAGTTTAACAACAGAAAGAGACCCCCTCCACTTT.

The rearrangement uses TRBV4-3 and TRBJ2-2, with 8 bases that match TRBD1. Per germline, CDR1 LGHNA and CDR2 YSLEER. The CDR3 is made up of 17 amino acids. The ends lost 4 bases at V and 3 bases at J; junction bases unmatched: 10. The CDR3 protein is CASSRGSGTGDTGELFF. CDR3 nucleotide sequence: TGCGCCAGCAGCCGCGGATCCGGGACAGGTGACACCGGGGAGCTGTTTTTT.

The genes are TRBV27 and TRBJ2-7, with unresolved D. The germline V gene encodes CDR1 MNHEY and CDR2 SMNVEV (reference sequence). This CDR3 is built from 14 residues. V gave up 5 bases and J gave up 0 bases, with 11 bases separating them. CDR3 sequence: CASSINRDSYEQYF. CDR3 coding DNA: TGTGCCAGCAGTATAAACAGAGACTCCTACGAGCAGTACTTC.

The CDR3 nucleotides read TGTGCCAGCAGCAGGGGACAGGGAATCGAGCAGTACTTC. It yields the protein CASSRGQGIEQYF. The rearrangement links TRBV14 to TRBJ2-7; 9 positions agree with TRBD1. Germline assignment: CDR1 SGHDN and CDR2 FVKESK. CDR3 length equals 13 residues. J was trimmed by 6 bases and V by 5 bases; bases with no gene match: 5.

In its sample, this clone was seen a few times. The gene calls are TRBV15 and TRBJ1-5, with a possible D match to TRBD1 (5 bases). The CDR3 consists of 18 residues. Germline CDR1 reads LNHNV; CDR2 reads YYDKDF (reference sequence). V lost 0 bases and J 0 bases, leaving 15 bases between the germline ends. The CDR3 coding sequence is TGTGCCACCAGCAGAGATCTTTTCGACAGTTATAGCAATCAGCCCCAGCATTTT. It translates to CATSRDLFDSYSNQPQHF.

Turning to this clone: The identical CDR3 is also encoded by other nucleotide sequences in the sample. The CDR3 sequence: CASGGRRHANTEAFF. The CDR3 nucleotides read TGTGCCAGCGGAGGGCGCCGTCACGCGAACACTGAAGCTTTCTTT. This chain joins TRBV21-1 and TRBJ1-1. TRBV21-1 is a pseudogene segment. The CDR3 sequence is 15 residues long.

This chain links TRBV6-2 or TRBV6-3 with TRBJ1-1, with D tentatively TRBD1 (5 bases). Trimming took 4 bases from V and 1 from J, leaving 19 bases between them. The CDR3 has 17 amino acids. Germline assignment: CDR1 MNHEY and CDR2 SVGEGT. In DNA form, the CDR3 reads TGTGCCAGCAGTTCCAGCCCAGCAGGGAGGGAGAACACTGAAGCTTTCTTT. It is translated as CASSSSPAGRENTEAFF.

The chain couples TRBV5-1 to TRBJ1-1, with 8 bases matching TRBD1. The germline gives CDR1 SGHRS, CDR2 YFSETQ. Trimming cost V 4 bases and J 2 bases; bases outside gene matches: 4. The CDR3 sequence is 14 residues long. This chain's CDR3 is CASSPTGVNTEAFF. The CDR3, as DNA: TGCGCCAGCAGCCCGACAGGGGTTAACACTGAAGCTTTCTTT.